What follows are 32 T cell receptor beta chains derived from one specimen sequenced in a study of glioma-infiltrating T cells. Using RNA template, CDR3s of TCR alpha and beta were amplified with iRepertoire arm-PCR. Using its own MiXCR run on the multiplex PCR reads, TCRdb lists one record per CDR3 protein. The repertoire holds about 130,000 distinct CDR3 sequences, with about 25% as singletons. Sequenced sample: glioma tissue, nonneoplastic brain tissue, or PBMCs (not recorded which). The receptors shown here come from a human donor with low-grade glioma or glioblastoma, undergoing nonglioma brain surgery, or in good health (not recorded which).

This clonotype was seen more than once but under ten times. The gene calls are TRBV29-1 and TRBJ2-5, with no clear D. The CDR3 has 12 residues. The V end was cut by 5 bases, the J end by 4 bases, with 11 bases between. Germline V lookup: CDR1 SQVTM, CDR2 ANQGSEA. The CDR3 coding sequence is TGCAGCGTTAAGGTCGGTTTAGAGACCCAGTACTTC. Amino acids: CSVKVGLETQYF.

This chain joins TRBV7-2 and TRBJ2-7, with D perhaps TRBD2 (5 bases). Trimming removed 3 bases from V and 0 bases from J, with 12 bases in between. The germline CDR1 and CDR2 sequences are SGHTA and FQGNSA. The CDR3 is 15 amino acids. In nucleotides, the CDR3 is TGTGCCAGCAGCTTCGGACTCCCAAGCTCCTACGAGCAGTACGTC. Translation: CASSFGLPSSYEQYV.

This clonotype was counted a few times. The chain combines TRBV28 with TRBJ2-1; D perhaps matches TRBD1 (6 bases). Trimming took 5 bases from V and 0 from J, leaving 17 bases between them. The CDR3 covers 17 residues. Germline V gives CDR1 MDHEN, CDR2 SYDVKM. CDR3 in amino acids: CASSPILDSSSYNEQFF. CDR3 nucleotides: TGTGCCAGCAGTCCAATCCTGGACAGTAGCTCCTACAATGAGCAGTTCTTC.

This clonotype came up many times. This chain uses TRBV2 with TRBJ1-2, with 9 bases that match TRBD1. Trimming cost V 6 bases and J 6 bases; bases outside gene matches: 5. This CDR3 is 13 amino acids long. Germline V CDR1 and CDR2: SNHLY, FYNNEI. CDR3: CASSYDRGDGYTF. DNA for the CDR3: TGTGCCAGCAGCTATGACAGGGGGGATGGCTACACCTTC.

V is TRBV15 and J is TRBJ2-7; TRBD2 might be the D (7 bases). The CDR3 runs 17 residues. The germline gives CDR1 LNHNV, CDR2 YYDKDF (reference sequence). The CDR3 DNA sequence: TGTGCCGCCAGCAGAGATCATTGGGGGGGCCAGACCTACGAGCAGTACGTC. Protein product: CAASRDHWGGQTYEQYV.

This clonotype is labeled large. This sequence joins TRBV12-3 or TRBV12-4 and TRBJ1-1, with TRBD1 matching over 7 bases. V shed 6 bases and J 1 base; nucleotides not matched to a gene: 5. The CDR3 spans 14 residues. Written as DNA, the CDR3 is TGTGCCAGCAGACCCCACAGGGGGAACACTGAAGCTTTCTTT. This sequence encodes CASRPHRGNTEAFF.

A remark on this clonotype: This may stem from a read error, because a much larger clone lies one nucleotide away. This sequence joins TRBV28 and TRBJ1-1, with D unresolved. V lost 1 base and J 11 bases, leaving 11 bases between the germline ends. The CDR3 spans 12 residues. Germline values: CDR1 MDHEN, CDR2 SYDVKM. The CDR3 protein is CASSLLMDVAFF. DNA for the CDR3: TGTGCCAGCAGTTTATTAATGGACGTGGCTTTCTTT. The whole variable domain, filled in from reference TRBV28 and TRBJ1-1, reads DVKVTQSSRYLVKRTGEKVFLECVQDMDHENMFWYRQDPGLGLRLIYFSYDVKMKEKGDIPEGYSVSREKKERFSLILESASTNQTSMYLCASSLLMDVAFFGQGTRLTVV.

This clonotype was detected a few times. For the CDR3, the DNA is TGTGCCAGCACCCCGACGGGGTTCGGAGAGACCCAGTACTTC. This encodes CASTPTGFGETQYF. This chain uses TRBV28 with TRBJ2-5, with D maybe TRBD2 (5 bases). V lost 7 bases and J 4 bases, leaving 16 bases between the germline ends. This CDR3 comprises 14 residues. CDR1 is MDHEN and CDR2 is SYDVKM in the germline V gene.

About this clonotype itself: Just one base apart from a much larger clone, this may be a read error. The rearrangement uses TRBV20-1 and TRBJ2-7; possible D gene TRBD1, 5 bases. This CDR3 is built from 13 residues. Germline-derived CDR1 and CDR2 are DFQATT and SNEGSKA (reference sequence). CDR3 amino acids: CSAASRGTYKQYV. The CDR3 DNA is TGCAGCGCCGCTAGTAGGGGAACCTACAAGCAGTACGTC.

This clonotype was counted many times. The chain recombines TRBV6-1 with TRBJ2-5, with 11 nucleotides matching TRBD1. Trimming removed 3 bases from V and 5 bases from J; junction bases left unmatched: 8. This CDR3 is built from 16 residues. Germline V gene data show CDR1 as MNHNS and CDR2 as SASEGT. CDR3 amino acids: CASSDRDRGSWETQYF. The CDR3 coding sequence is TGTGCCAGCAGTGACCGGGACAGGGGGTCTTGGGAGACCCAGTACTTC.

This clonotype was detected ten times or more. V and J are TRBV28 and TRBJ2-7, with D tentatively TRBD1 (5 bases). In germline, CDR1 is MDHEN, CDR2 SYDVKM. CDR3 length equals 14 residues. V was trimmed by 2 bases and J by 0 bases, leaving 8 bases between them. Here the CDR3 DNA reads TGTGCCAGCAGTTTAGTCGACAGCTCCTACGAGCAGTACGTC. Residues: CASSLVDSSYEQYV.

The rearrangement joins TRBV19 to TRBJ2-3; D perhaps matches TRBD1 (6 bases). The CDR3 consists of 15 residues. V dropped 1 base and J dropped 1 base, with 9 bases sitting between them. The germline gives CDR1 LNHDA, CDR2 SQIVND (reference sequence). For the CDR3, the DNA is TGTGCCAGTAGTATAGGGGGGCGGGGCACAGATACGCAGTATTTT. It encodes CASSIGGRGTDTQYF.

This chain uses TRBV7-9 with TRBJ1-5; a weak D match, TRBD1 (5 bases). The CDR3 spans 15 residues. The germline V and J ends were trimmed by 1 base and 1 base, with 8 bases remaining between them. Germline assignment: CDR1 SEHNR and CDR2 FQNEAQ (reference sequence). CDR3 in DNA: TGTGCCAGCAGCTTAGGGGGGTGGAGCAATCAGCCCCAGCATTTT. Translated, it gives CASSLGGWSNQPQHF.

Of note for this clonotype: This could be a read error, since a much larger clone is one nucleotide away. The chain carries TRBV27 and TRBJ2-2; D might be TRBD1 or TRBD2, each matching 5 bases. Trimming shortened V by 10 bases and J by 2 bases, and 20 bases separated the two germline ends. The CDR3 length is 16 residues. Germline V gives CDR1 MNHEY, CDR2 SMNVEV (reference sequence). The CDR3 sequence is CAIDAPGTVNTGELFF. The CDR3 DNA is TGTGCCATCGACGCCCCCGGGACCGTAAACACCGGGGAGCTGTTTTTT.

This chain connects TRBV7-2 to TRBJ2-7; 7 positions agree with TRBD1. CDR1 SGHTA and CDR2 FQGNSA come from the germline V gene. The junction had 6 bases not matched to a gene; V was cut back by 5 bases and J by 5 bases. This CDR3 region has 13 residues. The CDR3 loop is CASSVTQGDEQYV. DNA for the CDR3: TGTGCCAGCAGCGTGACTCAGGGGGACGAGCAGTACGTC.

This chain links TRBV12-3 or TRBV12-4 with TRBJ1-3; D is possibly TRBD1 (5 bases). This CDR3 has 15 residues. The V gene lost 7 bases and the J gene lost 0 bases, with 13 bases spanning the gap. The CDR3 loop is CASTGQGASGNTIYF. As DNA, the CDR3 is TGTGCCAGCACCGGCCAAGGGGCCTCTGGAAACACCATATATTTT.

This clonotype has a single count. The CDR3 DNA sequence: TGCAGTGCTAGGGGGTCAGGGAATCAGCCCCAGCATTTT. Translation gives CSARGSGNQPQHF. The chain recombines TRBV20-1 with TRBJ1-5; D perhaps matches TRBD1 (5 bases). Germline V gene lookup returns CDR1 DFQATT and CDR2 SNEGSKA (reference sequence). Deletions cut 3 bases from V and 4 bases from J, with 10 bases between. This CDR3 has 13 amino acids.

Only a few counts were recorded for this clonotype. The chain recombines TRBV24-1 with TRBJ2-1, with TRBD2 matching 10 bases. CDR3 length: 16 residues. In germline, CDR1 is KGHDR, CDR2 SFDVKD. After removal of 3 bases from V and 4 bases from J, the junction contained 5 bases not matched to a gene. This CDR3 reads CATSDQRGGSYNEQFF. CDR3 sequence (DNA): TGTGCCACCAGTGATCAGCGGGGGGGCTCTTACAATGAGCAGTTCTTC.

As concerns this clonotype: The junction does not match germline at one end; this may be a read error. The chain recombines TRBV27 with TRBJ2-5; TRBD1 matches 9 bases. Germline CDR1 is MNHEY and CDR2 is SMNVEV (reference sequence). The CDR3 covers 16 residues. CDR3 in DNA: TGTGCCACCAGTGATGGGGGACAGGGCCCTCAAGAGACCCAGTACTTC. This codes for CATSDGGQGPQETQYF.

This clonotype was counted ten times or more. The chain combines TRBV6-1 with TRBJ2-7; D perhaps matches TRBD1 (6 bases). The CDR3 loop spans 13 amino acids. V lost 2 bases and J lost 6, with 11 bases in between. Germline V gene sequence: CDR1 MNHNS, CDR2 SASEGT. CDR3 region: CASSEQRGTEQYV. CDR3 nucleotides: TGTGCCAGCAGTGAACAGAGGGGGACCGAGCAGTACGTC.

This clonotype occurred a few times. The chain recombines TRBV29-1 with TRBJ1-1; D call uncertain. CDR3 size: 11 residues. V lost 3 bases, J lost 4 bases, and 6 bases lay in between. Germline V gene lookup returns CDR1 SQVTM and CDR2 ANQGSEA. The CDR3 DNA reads TGCAGCGTTGAGGGTTTCACTGAAGCTTTCTTT. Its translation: CSVEGFTEAFF.

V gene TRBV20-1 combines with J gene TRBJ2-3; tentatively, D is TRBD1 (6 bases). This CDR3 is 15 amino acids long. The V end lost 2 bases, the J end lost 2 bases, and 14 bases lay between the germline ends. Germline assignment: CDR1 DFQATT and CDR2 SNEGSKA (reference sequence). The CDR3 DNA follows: TGCAGTGCTAGAATGACAGGCCGGACCACAGATACGCAGTATTTT. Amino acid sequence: CSARMTGRTTDTQYF.

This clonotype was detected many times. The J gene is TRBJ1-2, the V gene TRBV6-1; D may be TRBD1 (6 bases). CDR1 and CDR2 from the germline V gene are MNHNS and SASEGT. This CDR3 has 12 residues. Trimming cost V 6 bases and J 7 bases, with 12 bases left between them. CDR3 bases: TGTGCCAGCAGAACAGGGTTGCGTGGCTACACCTTC. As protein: CASRTGLRGYTF.

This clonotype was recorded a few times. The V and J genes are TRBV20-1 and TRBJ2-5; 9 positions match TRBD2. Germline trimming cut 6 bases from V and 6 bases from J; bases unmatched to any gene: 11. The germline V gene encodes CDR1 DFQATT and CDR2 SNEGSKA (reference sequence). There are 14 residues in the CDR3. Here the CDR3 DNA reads TGCAGTGCCCCGAATAGCGGGGGCGGAAAGACCCAGTACTTC. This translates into CSAPNSGGGKTQYF.

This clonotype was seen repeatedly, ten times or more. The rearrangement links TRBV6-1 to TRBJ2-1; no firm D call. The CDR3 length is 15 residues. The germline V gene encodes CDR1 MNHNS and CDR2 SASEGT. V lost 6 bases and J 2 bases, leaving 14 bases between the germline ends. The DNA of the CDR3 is TGTGCCAGCAGCCCTTCCACGGGCACCTACAATGAGCAGTTCTTC. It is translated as CASSPSTGTYNEQFF.

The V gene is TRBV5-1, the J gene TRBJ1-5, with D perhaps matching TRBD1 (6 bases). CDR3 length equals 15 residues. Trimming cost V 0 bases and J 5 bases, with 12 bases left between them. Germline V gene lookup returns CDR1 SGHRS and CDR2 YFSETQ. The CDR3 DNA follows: TGCGCCAGCAGCTTGGTAGGGGACACCCATCAGCCCCAGCATTTT. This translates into CASSLVGDTHQPQHF.

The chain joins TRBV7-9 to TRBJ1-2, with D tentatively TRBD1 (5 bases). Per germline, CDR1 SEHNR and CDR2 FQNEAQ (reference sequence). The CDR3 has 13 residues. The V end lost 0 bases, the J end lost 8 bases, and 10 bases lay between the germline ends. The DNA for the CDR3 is TGTGCCAGCAGCTTAGCGGACGGGGGAGGCTACACCTTC. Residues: CASSLADGGGYTF.

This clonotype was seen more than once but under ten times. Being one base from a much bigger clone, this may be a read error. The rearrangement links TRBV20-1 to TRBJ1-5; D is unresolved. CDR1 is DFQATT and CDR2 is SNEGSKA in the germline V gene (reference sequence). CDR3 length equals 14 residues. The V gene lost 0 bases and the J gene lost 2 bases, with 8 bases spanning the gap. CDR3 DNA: TGCAGTGCTAGAGATAAGGCACGCAATCAGCCCCAGCATTTT. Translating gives CSARDKARNQPQHF.

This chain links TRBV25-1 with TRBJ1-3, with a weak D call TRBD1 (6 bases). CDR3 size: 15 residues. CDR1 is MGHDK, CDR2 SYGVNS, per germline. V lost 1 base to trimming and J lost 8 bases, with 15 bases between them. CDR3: CASSEFRTERDTIYF. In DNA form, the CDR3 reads TGTGCCAGCAGTGAATTCCGGACAGAGAGGGACACCATATATTTT.

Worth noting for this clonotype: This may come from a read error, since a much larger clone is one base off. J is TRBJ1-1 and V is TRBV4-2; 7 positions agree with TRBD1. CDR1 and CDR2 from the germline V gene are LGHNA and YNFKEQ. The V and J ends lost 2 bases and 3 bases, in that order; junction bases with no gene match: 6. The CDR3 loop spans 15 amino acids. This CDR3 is CASSQTTGLDTEAFF. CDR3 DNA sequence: TGTGCCAGCAGCCAAACGACAGGGTTGGACACTGAAGCTTTCTTT.

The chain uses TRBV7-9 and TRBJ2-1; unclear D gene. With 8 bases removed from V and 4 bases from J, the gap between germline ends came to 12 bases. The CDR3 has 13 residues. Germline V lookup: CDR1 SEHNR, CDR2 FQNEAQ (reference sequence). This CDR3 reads CASQAGEYNEQFF. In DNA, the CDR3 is TGTGCCAGCCAGGCAGGCGAATACAATGAGCAGTTCTTC.

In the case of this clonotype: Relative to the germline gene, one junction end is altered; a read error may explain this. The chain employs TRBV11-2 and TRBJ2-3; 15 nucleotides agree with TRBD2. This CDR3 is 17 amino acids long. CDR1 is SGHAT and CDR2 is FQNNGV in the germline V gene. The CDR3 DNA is TGCGCCAGCAGCCCTGGACTAGCGGGGGGGCCAGGAGATACGCAGTATTTT. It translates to CASSPGLAGGPGDTQYF. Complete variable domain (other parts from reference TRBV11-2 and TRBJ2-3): EAGVAQSPRYKIIEKRQSVAFWCNPISGHATLYWYQQILGQGPKLLIQFQNNGVVDDSQLPKDRFSAERLKGVDSTLKIQPAKLEDSAVYLCASSPGLAGGPGDTQYFGPGTRLTVL.